The clone carrying this T cell receptor beta chain was seen only a few times. The antigen remains unidentified. Use of 60 Vbeta and 13 Jbeta primers characterized the PCR. Profiled with immunoSEQ multiplex PCR; TCRdb holds only in-frame clones, not every one. Of 95,000 to 100,000 clones in the sample, roughly 80% were seen once. This sample is drawn from a study of cytomegalovirus exposure and HLA in healthy donors. General study findings and limits: In vitro confirmation showed a few CMV-associated chains to be CMV antigen specific.

The CDR3 spans 14 residues. CDR1 LNHDA and CDR2 SQIVND come from the germline V gene (reference sequence). Trimming took off 3 bases at V and 4 bases at J, with 9 bases between the two ends. The chain joins TRBV19 to TRBJ1-4, with a weak D call TRBD1 (5 bases). The receptor's source is an older woman in good health and CMV-seronegative. The sample taken for sequencing was PBMCs. For the CDR3, the DNA is TGTGCCAGTAGTATCCCAGGGTATAATGAAAAACTGTTTTTT. Translation: CASSIPGYNEKLFF.